The 12 T cell receptor beta chains below come from one sample, sequenced in a study of blood T cell repertoires in COVID-19. Only in-frame clones appear in the TCRdb table, and some are missing; sequencing was by immunoSEQ multiplex PCR. The table shows 250,000 or so clones, with roughly nine tenths occurring only once. Sequencing input: peripheral blood. Receptor source: a middle-aged woman who had recovered from COVID-19.

This clone is a singleton in its sample. V gene TRBV11-3 combines with J gene TRBJ2-3; D not certain. The CDR3 has 15 amino acids. Germline V gene data show CDR1 as SGHNT and CDR2 as YENEEA. The V and J ends lost 8 bases and 6 bases respectively, with 21 bases between them. The CDR3 here is CASGYKAAFGDTQYF. CDR3 coding DNA: TGTGCCAGCGGATACAAGGCAGCGTTTGGCGATACGCAGTATTTT. Variable domain in full (rest from reference TRBV11-3 and TRBJ2-3): EAGVVQSPRYKIIEKKQPVAFWCNPISGHNTLYWYLQNLGQGPELLIRYENEEAVDDSQLPKDRFSAERLKGVDSTLKIQPAELGDSAVYLCASGYKAAFGDTQYFGPGTRLTVL.

The rearrangement uses TRBV30 and TRBJ1-1, with D hard to call. The V gene lost 0 bases and the J gene lost 8 bases, with 10 bases spanning the gap. CDR1 and CDR2 from the germline V gene are GTSNPN and SVGIG (reference sequence). The CDR3 loop spans 12 amino acids. The CDR3 bases are TGTGCCTGGAGTGTACCCAGGCTCGAAGCTTTCTTT. Its translation: CAWSVPRLEAFF.

The chain couples TRBV5-6 to TRBJ2-3; 7 bases fit TRBD2. Trimming removed 1 base from V and 1 base from J; junction bases left unmatched: 9. Germline V gene lookup returns CDR1 SGHDT and CDR2 YYEEEE. The CDR3 loop spans 17 amino acids. The CDR3 DNA reads TGTGCCAGCAGCTTGTTCCCTGGGCTAGCGGGCACAGATACGCAGTATTTT. Amino acids: CASSLFPGLAGTDTQYF.

V and J are TRBV18 and TRBJ1-5; the D is unclear. The V end lost 3 bases, the J end lost 0 bases, and 12 bases lay between the germline ends. Germline V lookup: CDR1 KGHSH, CDR2 LQKENI. This CDR3 is built from 16 residues. The CDR3 here is CASSPNAQDSNQPQHF. CDR3 sequence (DNA): TGTGCCAGCTCACCTAACGCTCAGGATAGCAATCAGCCCCAGCATTTT.

This chain joins TRBV7-2 and TRBJ2-2; 7 bases are shared with TRBD2. This CDR3 has 14 amino acids. Germline CDR1 and CDR2: SGHTA and FQGNSA. Trimming cost V 1 base and J 8 bases; bases outside gene matches: 4. CDR3 nucleotide sequence: TGTGCCAGCAGCTTAGTAGCGGGCGGAGGGGAGCTGTTTTTT. Protein sequence: CASSLVAGGGELFF. The complete variable domain, with remaining parts taken from reference TRBV7-2 and TRBJ2-2, reads GAGVSQSPSNKVTEKGKDVELRCDPISGHTALYWYRQSLGQGLEFLIYFQGNSAPDKSGLPSDRFSAERTGGSVSTLTIQRTQQEDSAVYLCASSLVAGGGELFFGEGSRLTVL.

V gene TRBV28 combines with J gene TRBJ1-2; D uncertain. The V gene lost 10 bases and the J gene lost 2 bases, with 11 bases spanning the gap. The CDR3 runs 12 residues. CDR1 MDHEN and CDR2 SYDVKM come from the germline V gene. The CDR3: CATLRINYGYTF. In nucleotides, the CDR3 is TGTGCCACCTTGAGGATAAACTATGGCTACACCTTC.

The chain's CDR3 is CASRFERGSSYNEQFF. CDR3 in DNA: TGTGCCAGCCGATTCGAACGGGGGAGCTCCTACAATGAGCAGTTCTTC. The rearrangement joins TRBV5-4 to TRBJ2-1, with D possibly being TRBD2 (6 bases). The CDR3 runs to 16 residues. CDR1 and CDR2 (germline): SGHNT, YYREEE (reference sequence). The V end was cut by 7 bases, the J end by 0 bases, with 17 bases between.

This chain uses TRBV30 with TRBJ1-1; the match to TRBD1 covers 8 bases. With V trimmed by 7 bases and J by 0 bases, 7 bases remained unmatched. This CDR3 has 14 amino acids. Per germline, CDR1 GTSNPN and CDR2 SVGIG (reference sequence). CDR3 nucleotide sequence: TGTGCCTCAACTGCAGGGGGCTTGAACACTGAAGCTTTCTTT. Amino acid sequence: CASTAGGLNTEAFF.

This clone was seen once. The gene calls are TRBV11-3 and TRBJ2-3, with a tentative D call TRBD2 (5 bases). Germline V CDR1 and CDR2: SGHNT, YENEEA. The CDR3 spans 16 residues. Trimming took off 5 bases at V and 2 bases at J, with 17 bases between the two ends. This CDR3 is CASSPGFRGSTDTQYF. The CDR3 nucleotides are TGTGCCAGCAGCCCGGGGTTCCGGGGATCCACAGATACGCAGTATTTT.

The V call is TRBV29-1, the J call TRBJ1-2, with no clear D. Germline V gives CDR1 SQVTM, CDR2 ANQGSEA. Trimming pared 4 bases from V and 4 bases from J, leaving 10 bases between. The CDR3 contains 12 residues. The CDR3 DNA is TGCAGCGTTGGGGAACGGGGCTATGGCTACACCTTC. Translated, it gives CSVGERGYGYTF.

This rearrangement joins TRBV11-2 to TRBJ2-1; TRBD2 matches at 9 bases. The CDR3 loop spans 18 amino acids. Germline assignment: CDR1 SGHAT and CDR2 FQNNGV. Trimming removed 0 bases from V and 0 bases from J; junction bases left unmatched: 6. The CDR3 coding sequence is TGTGCCAGCAGCTTAGATCGGGCTAGCGGGGCCTCCTACAATGAGCAGTTCTTC. This gives the protein CASSLDRASGASYNEQFF.

This chain connects TRBV7-2 to TRBJ2-1, with a weak D call TRBD2 (5 bases). CDR1 SGHTA and CDR2 FQGNSA come from the germline V gene. Trimming removed 3 bases at V and 2 bases at J, with 8 bases between. The CDR3 is 14 amino acids. The CDR3 loop is CASSFAGTYNEQFF. The CDR3 coding sequence is TGTGCCAGCAGCTTTGCGGGTACCTACAATGAGCAGTTCTTC.